This T cell receptor (beta chain) was recovered during a study of regulatory T cells in long-lasting Graves disease. The time point is: newly diagnosed GD, antithyroid drugs for less than 3 months. Researchers made the TCR library from RNA that was extracted from PBMCs. Combining iRepertoire HTBI primers with Arm-PCR of CDR3 regions, the authors built TCR beta libraries. TCRdb reanalysed the multiplex PCR reads using MiXCR and keeps one entry per CDR3 protein. The sample has approximately 230,000 distinct CDR3 sequences, around 16% seen once. V lost 5 bases and J lost 5; bases outside the gene matches: 10. The CDR3 has 15 amino acids. The germline CDR1 and CDR2 sequences are SNHLY and FYNNEI.

This sequence joins TRBV2 and TRBJ2-5; TRBD1 matches 8 bases. Sequenced here: peripheral blood mononuclear cells (PBMCs), sampled at new diagnosis, from a patient treated with antithyroid drugs. The receptor was derived from a female donor with Graves disease. CDR3 amino acids: CASSLTRGLEETQYF. The DNA for the CDR3 is TGTGCCAGCAGTCTTACCAGGGGGCTTGAGGAGACCCAGTACTTC.